A selection of T cell receptor beta chains follows, all from one sample in a study of T cells in Graves' hyperthyroidism and ophthalmopathy. TCRdb re-called the multiplex PCR reads through MiXCR, storing one row per CDR3 protein. The repertoire holds nearly 750,000 distinct CDR3 sequences, with about a third as singletons. Source material: blood. These TCRs come from a middle-aged woman with Graves' hyperthyroidism. CDR3s include the opening cysteine and the closing phenylalanine or tryptophan. D genes are given only for firm matches. Size values are once, few and many counts, or a class for expanded clones, and some rows have none.

d_gene | j_gene | v_gene | abundance | CDR3nt | CDR3aa
NA | TRBJ1-1 | TRBV29-1 | NA | TGCAGCGTTGACGACGGGGCTAGCTCTGGCACTGAAGCTTTCTTT | CSVDDGASSGTEAFF
NA | TRBJ2-7 | TRBV7-2 | many | TGTGCCAGCAGCTTAGACGGACAGATTGCCTACGAGCAGTACTTC | CASSLDGQIAYEQYF
NA | TRBJ1-2 | TRBV6-6 | NA | TGTGCCAGCAGTGCGACCTTCTCAGGGGTTGGCTACACCTTC | CASSATFSGVGYTF
NA | TRBJ1-4 | TRBV2 | NA | TGTGCCAGCCAAGCCGGGATTCGAGAAAAACTGTTTTTT | CASQAGIREKLFF
NA | TRBJ2-5 | TRBV9 | few | TGTGCCAGCAGCGTAAAGGTGTCAGGGGTAGGCAAGGAGACCCAGTACTTC | CASSVKVSGVGKETQYF
NA | TRBJ1-5 | TRBV2 | NA | TGTGCCAGCAGAACAACAGGGAGCGGCCAGCCCCAGCATTTT | CASRTTGSGQPQHF
NA | TRBJ2-7 | TRBV6-5 | many | TGTGCCAGCAGTTACGGGTTTGATGCCGAGCAGTACTTC | CASSYGFDAEQYF
TRBD1 | TRBJ2-7 | TRBV12-3/TRBV12-4 | few | TGTGCCAGCAGTTTCGAGGGACAGGGAAACTACGAGCAGTACTTC | CASSFEGQGNYEQYF
NA | TRBJ2-7 | TRBV6-5 | NA | TGTGCCAGCAGTTACGCCCCCGACTTGAGCTCCTACGAGCAGTACTTC | CASSYAPDLSSYEQYF
NA | TRBJ1-5 | TRBV25-1 | many | TGTGCCAGCAGTGAATACAACAATCAGCCCCAGCATTTT | CASSEYNNQPQHF
TRBD1 | TRBJ1-5 | TRBV10-3 | NA | TGTGCCATCAGTGTAGAGGGGACAGAGAATCAGCCCCAGCATTTT | CAISVEGTENQPQHF